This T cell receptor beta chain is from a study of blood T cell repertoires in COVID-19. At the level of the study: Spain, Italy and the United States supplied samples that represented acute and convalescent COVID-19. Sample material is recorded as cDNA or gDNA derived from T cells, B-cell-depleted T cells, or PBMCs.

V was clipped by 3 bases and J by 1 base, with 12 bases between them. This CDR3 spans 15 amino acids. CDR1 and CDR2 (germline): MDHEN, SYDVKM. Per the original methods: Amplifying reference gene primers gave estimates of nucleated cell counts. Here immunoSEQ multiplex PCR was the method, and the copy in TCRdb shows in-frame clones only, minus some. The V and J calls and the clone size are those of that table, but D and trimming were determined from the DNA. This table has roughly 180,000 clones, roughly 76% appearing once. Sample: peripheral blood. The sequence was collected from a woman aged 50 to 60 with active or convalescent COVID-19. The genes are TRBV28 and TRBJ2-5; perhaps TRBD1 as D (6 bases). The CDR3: CASSFDRRIQETQYF. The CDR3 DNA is TGTGCCAGCAGTTTCGACAGGCGAATCCAAGAGACCCAGTACTTC.